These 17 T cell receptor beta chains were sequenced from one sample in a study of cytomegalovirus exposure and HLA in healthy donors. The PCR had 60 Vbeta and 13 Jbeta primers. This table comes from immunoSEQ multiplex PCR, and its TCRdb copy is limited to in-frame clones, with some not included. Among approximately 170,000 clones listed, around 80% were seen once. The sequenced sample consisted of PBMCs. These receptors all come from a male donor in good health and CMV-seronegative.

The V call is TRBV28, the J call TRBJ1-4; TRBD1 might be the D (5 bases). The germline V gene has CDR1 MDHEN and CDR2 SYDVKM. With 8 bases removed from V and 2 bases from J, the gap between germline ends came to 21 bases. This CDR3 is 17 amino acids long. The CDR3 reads CASRSSGQGLTNEKLFF. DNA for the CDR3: TGTGCCAGCCGCAGTTCGGGGCAGGGACTGACTAATGAAAAACTGTTTTTT.

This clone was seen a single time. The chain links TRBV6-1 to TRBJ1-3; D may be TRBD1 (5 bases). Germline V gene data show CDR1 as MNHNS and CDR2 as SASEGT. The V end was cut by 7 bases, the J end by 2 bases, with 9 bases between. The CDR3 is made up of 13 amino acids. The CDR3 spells CASTGGTGNTIYF. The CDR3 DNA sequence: TGTGCCAGCACGGGGGGAACTGGAAACACCATATATTTT.

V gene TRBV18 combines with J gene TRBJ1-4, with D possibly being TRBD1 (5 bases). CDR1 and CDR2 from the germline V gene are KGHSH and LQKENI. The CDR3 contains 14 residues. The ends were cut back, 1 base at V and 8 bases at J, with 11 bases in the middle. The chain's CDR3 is CASSPREGTEKLFF. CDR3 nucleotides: TGTGCCAGCTCACCACGGGAGGGGACCGAAAAACTGTTTTTT.

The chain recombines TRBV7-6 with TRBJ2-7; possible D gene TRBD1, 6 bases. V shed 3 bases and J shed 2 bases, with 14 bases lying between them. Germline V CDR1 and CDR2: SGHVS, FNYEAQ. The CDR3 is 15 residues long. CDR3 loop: CASSLGRGSPYEQYF. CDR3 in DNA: TGTGCCAGCAGCTTGGGCAGGGGCTCGCCCTACGAGCAGTACTTC.

The CDR3: CASSPTGEPNQPQHF. In nucleotides, the CDR3 is TGCGCCAGCAGTCCTACAGGGGAACCCAATCAGCCCCAGCATTTT. The chain is built from TRBV5-1 and TRBJ1-5, with 7 positions matching TRBD1. Germline CDR1 reads SGHRS; CDR2 reads YFSETQ. V lost 5 bases, J lost 3 bases, and 8 bases stayed unmatched. This CDR3 spans 15 amino acids.

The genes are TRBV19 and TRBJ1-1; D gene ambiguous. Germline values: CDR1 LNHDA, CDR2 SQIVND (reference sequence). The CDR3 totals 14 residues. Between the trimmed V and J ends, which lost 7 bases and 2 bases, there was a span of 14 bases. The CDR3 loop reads CASTSRAGNTEAFF. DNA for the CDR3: TGTGCCAGTACCTCGAGAGCGGGAAACACTGAAGCTTTCTTT.

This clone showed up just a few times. The DNA of the CDR3 is TGTGCCAGCAGTGAAGGGACAGGGTTTGGCTACACCTTC. Translating gives CASSEGTGFGYTF. The genes are TRBV6-1 and TRBJ1-2; TRBD1 agrees at 8 bases. After removal of 1 base from V and 7 bases from J, the junction contained 2 bases not matched to a gene. Per the germline V gene, CDR1 is MNHNS and CDR2 is SASEGT. The CDR3 covers 13 residues.

The CDR3 reads CASSSKQGMNTEAFF. CDR3 sequence (DNA): TGTGCCAGCAGCTCGAAACAGGGGATGAACACTGAAGCTTTCTTT. The V and J genes are TRBV5-4 and TRBJ1-1; 7 bases map to TRBD1. V gave up 3 bases and J gave up 0 bases; unmatched junction bases: 5. Germline values: CDR1 SGHNT, CDR2 YYREEE (reference sequence). The CDR3 extends over 15 amino acids. Full variable domain (rest looked up from reference TRBV5-4 and TRBJ1-1): ETGVTQSPTHLIKTRGQQVTLRCSSQSGHNTVSWYQQALGQGPQFIFQYYREEENGRGNFPPRFSGLQFPNYSSELNVNALELDDSALYLCASSSKQGMNTEAFFGQGTRLTVV.

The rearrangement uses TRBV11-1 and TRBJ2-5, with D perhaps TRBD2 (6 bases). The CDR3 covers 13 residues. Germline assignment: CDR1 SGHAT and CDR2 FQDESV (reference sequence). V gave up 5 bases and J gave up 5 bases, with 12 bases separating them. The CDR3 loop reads CASSRSGEETQYF. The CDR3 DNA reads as TGTGCCAGCAGCCGATCGGGGGAGGAGACCCAGTACTTC.

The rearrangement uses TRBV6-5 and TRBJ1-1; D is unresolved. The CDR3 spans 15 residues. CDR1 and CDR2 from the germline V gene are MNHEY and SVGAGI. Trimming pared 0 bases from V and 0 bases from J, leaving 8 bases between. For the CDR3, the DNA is TGTGCCAGCAGTTACTCGGCAAACATGAACACTGAAGCTTTCTTT. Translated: CASSYSANMNTEAFF.

The CDR3, as DNA: TGTGCCAGCAGCCCTAATCAGGGAATCAACTATGGCTACACCTTC. It yields the protein CASSPNQGINYGYTF. The chain combines TRBV7-3 with TRBJ1-2, with D possibly being TRBD1 (5 bases). Trimming took off 5 bases at V and 2 bases at J, with 15 bases between the two ends. The germline V gene encodes CDR1 SGHTA and CDR2 FQGTGA. The CDR3 is made up of 15 amino acids.

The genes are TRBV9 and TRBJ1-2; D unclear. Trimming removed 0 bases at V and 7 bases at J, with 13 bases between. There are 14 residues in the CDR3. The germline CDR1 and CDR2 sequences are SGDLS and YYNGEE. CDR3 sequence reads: CASSVENSARGYTF. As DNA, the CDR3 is TGTGCCAGCAGCGTAGAAAACAGTGCGCGTGGCTACACCTTC.

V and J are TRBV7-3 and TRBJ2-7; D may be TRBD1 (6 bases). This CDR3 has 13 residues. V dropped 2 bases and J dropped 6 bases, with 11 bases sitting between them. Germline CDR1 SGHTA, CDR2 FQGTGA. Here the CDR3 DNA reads TGTGCCAGCAGCTTATTCACAGGGTTCGAGCAGTACTTC. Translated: CASSLFTGFEQYF.

This chain's CDR3 is CASSLASGRGDTQYF. CDR3 coding DNA: TGTGCCAGCAGTTTGGCTAGCGGGCGTGGGGATACGCAGTATTTT. This sequence joins TRBV28 and TRBJ2-3, with TRBD2 identical over 8 bases. The CDR3 is 15 residues long. The J segment lost 6 bases and the V segment lost 3 bases, leaving 8 bases of the junction unmatched. Germline CDR1 is MDHEN and CDR2 is SYDVKM.

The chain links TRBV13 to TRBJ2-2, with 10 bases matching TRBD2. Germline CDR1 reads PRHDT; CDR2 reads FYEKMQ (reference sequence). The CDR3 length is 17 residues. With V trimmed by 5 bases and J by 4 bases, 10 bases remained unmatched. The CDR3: CASSPGLAGAITGELFF. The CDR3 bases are TGTGCCAGCAGCCCAGGCCTAGCGGGGGCCATCACCGGGGAGCTGTTTTTT.

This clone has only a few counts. The CDR3 sequence is CASSTGGYTF. As DNA, the CDR3 is TGTGCCAGCAGTACTGGTGGCTACACCTTC. The chain employs TRBV6-1 and TRBJ1-2; D unclear. CDR1 and CDR2 (germline): MNHNS, SASEGT. The CDR3 is 10 amino acids. V was pared by 5 bases and J by 7 bases, with 5 bases between.

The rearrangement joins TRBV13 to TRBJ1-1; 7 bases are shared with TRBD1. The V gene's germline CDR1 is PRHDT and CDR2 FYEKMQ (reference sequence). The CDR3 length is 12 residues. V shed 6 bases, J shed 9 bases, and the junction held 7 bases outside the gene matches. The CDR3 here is CASSSDRIKAFF. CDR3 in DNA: TGTGCCAGCAGTTCGGACAGGATTAAAGCTTTCTTT.